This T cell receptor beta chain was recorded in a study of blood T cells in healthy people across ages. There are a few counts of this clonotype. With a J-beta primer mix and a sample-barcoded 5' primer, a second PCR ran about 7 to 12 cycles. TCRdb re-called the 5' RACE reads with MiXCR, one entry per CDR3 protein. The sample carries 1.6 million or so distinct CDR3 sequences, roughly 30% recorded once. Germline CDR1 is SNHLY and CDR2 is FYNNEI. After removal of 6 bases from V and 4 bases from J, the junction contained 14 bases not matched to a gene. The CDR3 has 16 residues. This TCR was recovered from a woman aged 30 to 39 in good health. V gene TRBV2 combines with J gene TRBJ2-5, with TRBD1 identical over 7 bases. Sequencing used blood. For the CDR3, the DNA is TGTGCCAGCAGGCCTGACAGGGTAGTCTCAGGAGAGACCCAGTACTTC. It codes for CASRPDRVVSGETQYF. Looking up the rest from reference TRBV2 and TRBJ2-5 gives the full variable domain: EPEVTQTPSHQVTQMGQEVILRCVPISNHLYFYWYRQILGQKVEFLVSFYNNEISEKSEIFDDQFSVERPDGSNFTLKIRSTKLEDSAMYFCASRPDRVVSGETQYFGPGTRLLVL.